This TCR beta chain was identified during a study of immune evolution from preneoplasia to lung adenocarcinoma (dated by TCRdb to about 2021). The study in broad terms: HLA loss of heterozygosity was found in about 7% of AIS, under 16% of MIA and more than 25% of ADC lesions, and in no AAH lesions. The study combined immune gene expression, TCR sequencing and multiplex immunofluorescence to profile immune contexture across lung adenocarcinoma precursors and invasive adenocarcinoma. The immune data were integrated with whole exome sequencing and methylation data obtained from the same cohort of nodules. Resected precursor lesions (AAH, AIS, MIA) and invasive adenocarcinomas were compared against paired morphologically normal lung tissue. The sample size depended on which specimens were available, not on a prior power calculation. The overall cohort comprised 45 to 65 patients with pulmonary nodules who underwent surgical resection. According to the study, 90 to 130 samples went through TCR sequencing. POLYSOLVER was used to infer Class I HLA alleles from exome data, and LOHHLA was used to detect allele-specific HLA loss. TCR sequencing data were obtained from 51 patients.

Findings and caveats that apply to the study as a whole: Top T cell clone frequencies were highest in normal lung and appeared to decrease progressively from AAH through AIS, MIA and invasive adenocarcinoma. Compared with EGFR-mutant or double wild-type lesions, KRAS-mutant nodules had the highest T cell clonality. All patients were from Japan and China, so applicability to Western populations was uncertain. The findings reflected association rather than direct causation, and larger cohorts with long-term follow-up and longitudinal biopsies were considered necessary. Clonality was highest in normal lung, while later-stage lesions appeared to have lower clonality but higher T cell density and diversity.

The patients had resection in Japan or China between about 2013 and 2017. The histologic diagnosis of each case was independently confirmed on H&E slides by two lung cancer pathologists. To enrich premalignant or tumor cells for nucleic acid extraction, macro-dissection was performed after pathologic assessment. The AllPrep DNA/RNA FFPE Kit was used to isolate DNA from FFPE tissue. As regards this clone: The antigen it binds to is not known. No base qualities exist here, and no much larger clone lies one base off it.

The CDR3 runs 15 residues from the cysteine to the phenylalanine. Solely the CDR3 DNA is kept, with 45 bases framed from the first base. The germline V gene encodes CDR1 KGHSH and CDR2 LQKENI. Trimming at the junction amounts to 0 bases on V and 9 bases on J, and the germline ends lie 18 bases apart. Using the immunoSEQ hsTCRbeta Kit, TCR beta CDR3 regions were sequenced from DNA. From the authors' description of their analysis: TCR sequencing data were analysed with the ImmunoSEQ Analyzer. T cell clonality was defined as 1 minus Pielou's evenness, as computed on productive rearrangements. The inverse Simpson index, applied to productive templates, was used to measure T cell diversity. T cell density was expressed as TCR beta template counts normalized to usable DNA, with usable DNA estimated by amplifying and sequencing housekeeping genes. Two-sided Kruskal-Wallis tests were used to compare TCR metrics between histologic stages. TCRdb stores this immuneACCESS table with in-frame sequences only. Part of the clones is absent; in the studies checked, under half of the shortfall reflects unresolved V genes, and no reason is known for the rest. V, J and clone size reflect that table, while D and trimming were determined from the DNA. Across this sample there are 15,000 or so clones, with 85% seen only once. About 3% of the sample belongs to the ten largest clones.

The TCR comes from an older donor with lung adenocarcinoma. The chain couples TRBV18 to TRBJ2-7; the D gene is perhaps TRBD1, on 5 matching bases. The source material was FFPE lung adenocarcinoma in situ tissue. The cell subset or site tag for this specimen amounts to: preinvasive adenocarcinoma in situ (AIS). The DNA sequence is given as TGTGCCAGCTCACCACCCTCCATGCAGGGTGAGGCGCAGTACTTC. It codes for CASSPPSMQGEAQYF.